This T cell receptor beta chain was captured in a study of blood T cell repertoires in COVID-19. Study-wide background: The United States, Italy and Spain supplied acute and convalescent COVID-19 samples. In each case, the material was cDNA or gDNA derived from T cells, B-cell-depleted T cells, or PBMCs.

Under the authors' procedure: It was from reference gene primer amplification that nucleated cell counts were estimated. Produced via immunoSEQ multiplex PCR; TCRdb's table is partial and in-frame only. V and J calls and clone size follow that table, whereas D and trimming were derived from the DNA. The sample contains over 300,000 clones, roughly 90% of which appear only once. This receptor was identified in a man in his late teens or twenties with active or convalescent COVID-19. The specimen sequenced was peripheral blood.

CDR3 sequence (DNA): TGTGCCAGCAGCCCGGACAGGACGGGCACACCCCTCCACTTT. Translating gives CASSPDRTGTPLHF. The chain recombines TRBV7-2 with TRBJ1-6; TRBD1 agrees at 7 bases. The CDR3 has 14 residues. From germline, CDR1 is SGHTA and CDR2 FQGNSA. The trim removed 5 bases at V and 11 bases at J, leaving 9 bases unmatched.